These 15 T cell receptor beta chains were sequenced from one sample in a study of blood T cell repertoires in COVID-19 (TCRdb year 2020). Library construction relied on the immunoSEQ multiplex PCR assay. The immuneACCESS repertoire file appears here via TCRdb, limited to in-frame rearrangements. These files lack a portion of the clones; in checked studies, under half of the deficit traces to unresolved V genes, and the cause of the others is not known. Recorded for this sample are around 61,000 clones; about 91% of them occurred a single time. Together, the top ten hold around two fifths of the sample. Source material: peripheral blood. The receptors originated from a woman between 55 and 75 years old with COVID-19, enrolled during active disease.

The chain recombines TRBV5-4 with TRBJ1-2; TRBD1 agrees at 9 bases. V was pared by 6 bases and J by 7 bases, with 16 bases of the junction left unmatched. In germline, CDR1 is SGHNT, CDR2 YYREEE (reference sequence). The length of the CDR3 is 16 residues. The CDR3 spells CASTSKGQGHRGGYTF. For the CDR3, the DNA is TGTGCCAGCACCTCAAAAGGACAGGGGCATCGGGGTGGCTACACCTTC.

In nucleotides, the CDR3 is TGTGCCAGCAGTGAATTGGGGCTAGCGGGAGAAAATGAGCAGTTCTTC. The encoded protein is CASSELGLAGENEQFF. The V call is TRBV2, the J call TRBJ2-1; 10 bases are shared with TRBD2. The V gene's germline CDR1 is SNHLY and CDR2 FYNNEI. The CDR3 runs to 16 residues. V lost 2 bases and J lost 7; bases outside the gene matches: 8.

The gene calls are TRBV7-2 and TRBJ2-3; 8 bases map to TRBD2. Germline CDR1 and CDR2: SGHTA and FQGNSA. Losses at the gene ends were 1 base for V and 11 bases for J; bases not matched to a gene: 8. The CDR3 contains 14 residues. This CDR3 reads CASSLEATSGGQYF. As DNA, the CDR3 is TGTGCCAGCAGCTTAGAAGCGACAAGCGGGGGGCAGTATTTT.

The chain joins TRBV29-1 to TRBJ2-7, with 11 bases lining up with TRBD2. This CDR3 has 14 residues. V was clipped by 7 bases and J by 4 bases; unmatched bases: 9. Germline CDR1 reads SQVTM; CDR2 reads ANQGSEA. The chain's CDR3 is CSAGGGTSGYEQYF. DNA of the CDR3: TGCAGCGCTGGTGGGGGGACTAGCGGATACGAGCAGTACTTC.

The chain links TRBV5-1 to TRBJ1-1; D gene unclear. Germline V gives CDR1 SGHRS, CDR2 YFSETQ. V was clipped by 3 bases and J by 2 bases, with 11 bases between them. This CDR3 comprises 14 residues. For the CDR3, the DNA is TGCGCCAGCAGCTCCGGGTCGCCCAACACTGAAGCTTTCTTT. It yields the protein CASSSGSPNTEAFF.

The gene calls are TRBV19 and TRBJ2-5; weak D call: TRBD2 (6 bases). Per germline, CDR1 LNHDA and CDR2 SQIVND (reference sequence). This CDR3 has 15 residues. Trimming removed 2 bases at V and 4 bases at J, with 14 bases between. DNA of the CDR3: TGTGCCAGTAGTATACACCGCGGGGCAATAGAGACCCAGTACTTC. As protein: CASSIHRGAIETQYF.

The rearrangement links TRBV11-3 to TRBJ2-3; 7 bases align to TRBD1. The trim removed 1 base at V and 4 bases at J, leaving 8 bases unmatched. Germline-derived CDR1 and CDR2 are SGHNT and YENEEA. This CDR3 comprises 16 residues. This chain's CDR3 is CASSLGDRVRSDTQYF. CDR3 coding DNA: TGTGCCAGCAGCTTAGGCGACAGGGTCAGGTCAGATACGCAGTATTTT.

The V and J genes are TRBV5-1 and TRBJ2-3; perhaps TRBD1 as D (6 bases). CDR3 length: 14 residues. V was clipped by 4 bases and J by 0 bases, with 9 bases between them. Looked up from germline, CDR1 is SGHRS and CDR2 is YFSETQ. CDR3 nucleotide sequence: TGCGCCAGCAGCCTTGGACAGAGCACAGATACGCAGTATTTT. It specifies CASSLGQSTDTQYF.

The CDR3 DNA follows: TGTGCCAGCAGCCCTGGACTAGCGGGACAAGAGACCCAGTACTTC. This translates into CASSPGLAGQETQYF. The genes are TRBV5-4 and TRBJ2-5, with 12 bases lining up with TRBD2. The V gene end was trimmed by 4 bases and the J gene end by 2 bases; junction bases not matched to a gene: 3. The CDR3 is 15 amino acids. The germline gives CDR1 SGHNT, CDR2 YYREEE (reference sequence).

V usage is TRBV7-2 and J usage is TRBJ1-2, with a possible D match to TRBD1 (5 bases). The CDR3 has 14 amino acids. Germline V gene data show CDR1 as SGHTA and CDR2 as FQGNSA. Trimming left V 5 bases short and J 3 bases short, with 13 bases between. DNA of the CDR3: TGTGCCAGCAGCCTCGGGGGGGGGTACTATGGCTACACCTTC. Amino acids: CASSLGGGYYGYTF.

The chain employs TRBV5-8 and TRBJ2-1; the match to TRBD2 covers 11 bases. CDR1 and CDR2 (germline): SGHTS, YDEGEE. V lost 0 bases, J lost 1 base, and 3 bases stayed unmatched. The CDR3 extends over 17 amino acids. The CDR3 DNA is TGTGCCAGCAGCTTGGCTGGGACTAGCGGTTCCTACAATGAGCAGTTCTTC. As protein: CASSLAGTSGSYNEQFF.

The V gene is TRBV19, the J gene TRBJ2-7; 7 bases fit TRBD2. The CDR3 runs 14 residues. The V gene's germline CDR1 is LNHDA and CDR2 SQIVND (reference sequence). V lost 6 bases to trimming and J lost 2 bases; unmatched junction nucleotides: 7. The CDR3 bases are TGTGCCAGTAGGGACCTAGCGGTTCCCTACGAGCAGTACTTC. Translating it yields CASRDLAVPYEQYF.

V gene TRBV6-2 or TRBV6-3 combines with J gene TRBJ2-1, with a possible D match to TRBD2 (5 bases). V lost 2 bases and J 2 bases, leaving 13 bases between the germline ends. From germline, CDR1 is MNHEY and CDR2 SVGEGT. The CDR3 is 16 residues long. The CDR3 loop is CASSYPRAVPYNEQFF. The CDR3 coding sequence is TGTGCCAGCAGTTACCCGAGGGCGGTTCCCTACAATGAGCAGTTCTTC.

CDR3 region: CASSYRGRGYSPLHF. Written as DNA, the CDR3 is TGTGCCAGCAGCTACCGGGGCAGGGGATATTCACCCCTCCACTTT. The chain carries TRBV7-2 and TRBJ1-6; maybe TRBD1 (6 bases). V was trimmed by 4 bases and J by 8 bases, leaving 15 bases between them. The CDR3 is made up of 15 amino acids. Germline V gives CDR1 SGHTA, CDR2 FQGNSA.

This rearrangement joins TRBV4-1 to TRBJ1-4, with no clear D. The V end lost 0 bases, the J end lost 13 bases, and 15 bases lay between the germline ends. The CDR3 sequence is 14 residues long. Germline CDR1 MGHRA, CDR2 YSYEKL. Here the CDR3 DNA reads TGCGCCAGCAGCCAAGATGCTGGCTGGAGTAGACTGTTTTTT. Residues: CASSQDAGWSRLFF.